These T cell receptor beta chains were read from a single sample in a study of CD8 T cells in ankylosing spondylitis. Using its own MiXCR run on the 5' RACE reads, TCRdb lists one record per CDR3 protein. The sample yields about 44,000 distinct CDR3 sequences, about 11% seen once. Sample: blood, either unsorted or a sorted T cell fraction (not recorded which). Every receptor here comes from a male donor with ankylosing spondylitis or in good health (not recorded which). Each CDR3 is given with its conserved first and last residue. A D gene is named only where the DNA matches it firmly. Only some rows state a clone size, as once, few, many or a class for expanded clones.

abundance	d_gene	v_gene	j_gene	CDR3nt	CDR3aa
many	NA	TRBV12-3/TRBV12-4	TRBJ1-5	TGTGCCAGCAGTCTCCAACCACACCAGCCCCAGCATTTT	CASSLQPHQPQHF
NA	TRBD2	TRBV7-8	TRBJ2-1	TGTGCCAGCAGCCTCAGGCAGCGGGGGGCACGGTACAATGAGCAGTTCTTC	CASSLRQRGARYNEQFF
NA	NA	TRBV7-9	TRBJ1-4	TGTGCCAGCAGCCCCGTCCGGGCGAGTAATGAAAAACTGTTTTTT	CASSPVRASNEKLFF
NA	NA	TRBV7-2	TRBJ1-6	TGTGCCAGCAGCTCCCTGGGTGTCGCCCCCCCAGTTCCCCTCCACTTT	CASSSLGVAPPVPLHF
many	NA	TRBV28	TRBJ1-6	TGTGCCAGCAGCCCACGGACCGGCGTTCTAACCCTCCACTTT	CASSPRTGVLTLHF
NA	TRBD1	TRBV7-9	TRBJ2-3	TGTGCCAGCAGCTTCCTAGGAACAGGGGGCACAGATACGCAGTATTTT	CASSFLGTGGTDTQYF
NA	TRBD2	TRBV10-3	TRBJ2-7	TGTGCCATCAGTGATCTAGCGGGGGACTACGAGCAGTACTTC	CAISDLAGDYEQYF
many	NA	TRBV7-8	TRBJ2-6	TGTGCCAGCAGCTCAATTACCGCGATAGGGGCCAACGTCCTGACTTTC	CASSSITAIGANVLTF
many	NA	TRBV20-1	TRBJ2-3	TGCAGTGCCGGAGGGTCCTCGTCGTTAGATACGCAGTATTTT	CSAGGSSSLDTQYF
many	NA	TRBV2	TRBJ2-2	TGTGCCAGCAGTGAAACGGGGATCCGACCGGTAACCGGGGAGCTGTTTTTT	CASSETGIRPVTGELFF
many	NA	TRBV5-1	TRBJ2-7	TGCGCCAGCAGCTTGGAACAGGGCCTATTGAACGAGCAGTACTTC	CASSLEQGLLNEQYF
many	TRBD2	TRBV5-5	TRBJ2-2	TGTGCCAGCAGCTGGCGCCCGGGGGGATCCTACACCGGGGAGCTGTTTTTT	CASSWRPGGSYTGELFF
NA	NA	TRBV12-3/TRBV12-4	TRBJ1-2	TGTGCCAGCAGTAGGGTGTCGGGGGCGATGGGCTACACCTTC	CASSRVSGAMGYTF
NA	NA	TRBV15	TRBJ2-1	TGTACCACCGGAACCTACGGGACATCCTACAATGAGCAGTTCTTC	CTTGTYGTSYNEQFF
many	NA	TRBV11-1	TRBJ2-1	TGTGCCAGCAGCTCCCTTAGAGTTGGTGGTGAGCAGTTCTTC	CASSSLRVGGEQFF
NA	NA	TRBV10-3	TRBJ1-2	TGTGCCATCAGTGAGTCGAAGACTAGTCAGGCCTATGGCTACACCTTC	CAISESKTSQAYGYTF
many	NA	TRBV5-1	TRBJ1-5	TGCGCCAGCAGCTTGGTAACAGGACCTAATCAGCCCCAGCATTTT	CASSLVTGPNQPQHF
few	NA	TRBV24-1	TRBJ2-5	TGTGCCACCAGTGATTTTAGACAGGACCAAGAGACCCAGTACTTC	CATSDFRQDQETQYF
NA	TRBD1	TRBV6-1	TRBJ2-7	TGTGCCAGCAGTGTCCGGGACAGGGTCCCCTACGAGCAGTACTTC	CASSVRDRVPYEQYF
many	NA	TRBV20-1	TRBJ2-5	TGCAGTGCTAGAGAGGCTGTTGAAGAGACCCAGTACTTC	CSAREAVEETQYF
few	NA	TRBV7-2	TRBJ2-3	TGTGCCAGCAGCTTAGGTAGACCGAGCACAGATACGCAGTATTTT	CASSLGRPSTDTQYF
NA	NA	TRBV23-1	TRBJ1-5	TGCGCCAGCAGTCGTCACTTTTCTGGGGAGTTGGGGAATCAGCCCCAGCATTTT	CASSRHFSGELGNQPQHF
NA	TRBD1	TRBV12-3/TRBV12-4	TRBJ1-5	TGTGCCAGCAGCGGAAGGACAGGGAACAGCAATCAGCCCCAGCATTTT	CASSGRTGNSNQPQHF
NA	NA	TRBV7-8	TRBJ1-4	TGTGCCAGCCAGCGCGTATTGGGGGATTATAATGAAAAACTGTTTTTT	CASQRVLGDYNEKLFF
many	NA	TRBV6-2/TRBV6-3	TRBJ2-3	TGTGCCAGCACCGTACGTGGGGATACGCAGTATTTT	CASTVRGDTQYF
many	NA	TRBV5-1	TRBJ1-1	TGCGCCAGCAGCTTGGCCGAAAGGGTTTTGAACACTGAAGCTTTCTTT	CASSLAERVLNTEAFF
many	TRBD2	TRBV5-1	TRBJ2-1	TGCGCCAGCAGCTTGCAGCGGGGTGTAGTGAATGAGCAGTTCTTC	CASSLQRGVVNEQFF
many	NA	TRBV29-1	TRBJ2-1	TGCAGCGTTGGGGACTTAAACAATGAGCAGTTCTTC	CSVGDLNNEQFF
many	NA	TRBV29-1	TRBJ2-5	TGCAGCGCCCGGAGGGGATTGTACCAAGAGACCCAGTACTTC	CSARRGLYQETQYF
NA	NA	TRBV7-2	TRBJ2-3	TGTGTCAGCAGACCTACCCGAGGGTTTAGCACAGATACGCAGTATTTT	CVSRPTRGFSTDTQYF
many	NA	TRBV12-3/TRBV12-4	TRBJ1-2	TGTGCCAGCAGTCGACAGGTAGCTGGGCCTGGGGGAGATGGCTACACCTTC	CASSRQVAGPGGDGYTF
many	NA	TRBV20-1	TRBJ1-1	TGCAGTGCTAGAGTCAGGGGAGGGACGGGGACTGAAGCTTTCTTT	CSARVRGGTGTEAFF
NA	NA	TRBV5-6	TRBJ2-7	TGTGCCAGCAGCTCGGCGGGACAGACCTACGAGCAGTACTTC	CASSSAGQTYEQYF
many	TRBD2	TRBV29-1	TRBJ2-3	TGCAGCGCCCGAAAGGGGACTAACACAGATACGCAGTATTTT	CSARKGTNTDTQYF
many	NA	TRBV10-3	TRBJ2-7	TGTGCCATCTCAACCACACAGCTCTACGAGCAGTACTTC	CAISTTQLYEQYF
many	NA	TRBV2	TRBJ2-4	TGTGCCAGCAGTGAAGAGGCAGCCAAAAACATTCAGTACTTC	CASSEEAAKNIQYF
many	NA	TRBV15	TRBJ1-2	TGTGCCACCAGCAGCCTCACTGAAGACTATGGCTACACCTTC	CATSSLTEDYGYTF
many	TRBD1	TRBV2	TRBJ1-5	TGTGCCAGCAGTGGGGGACAGGGTGAGGGTCAGCCCCAGCATTTT	CASSGGQGEGQPQHF
few	TRBD1	TRBV4-2	TRBJ1-6	TGTGCCAGCAGCCCCTTAGACAGGGGCTCACCCCTCCACTTT	CASSPLDRGSPLHF
NA	TRBD1	TRBV5-1	TRBJ1-6	TGCGCCAGCAGCGGGACAGGGGGGAATTCACCCCTCCACTTT	CASSGTGGNSPLHF
NA	NA	TRBV28	TRBJ2-1	TGTGCCAGCAGTTTATTGTCCCCGCGTGAGCAGTTCTTC	CASSLLSPREQFF
few	NA	TRBV7-9	TRBJ1-4	TGTGCCAGCAGCTTAGCCACAGGGACGAGTGAAAAACTGTTTTTT	CASSLATGTSEKLFF
many	NA	TRBV6-1	TRBJ2-3	TGTGCCAGCAGTGTTTTGTGGGAAGATACGCAGTATTTT	CASSVLWEDTQYF
NA	NA	TRBV7-9	TRBJ1-3	TGTGCCAGCAGCTTAGTAAATGCCCCAGGGAACACCATATATTTT	CASSLVNAPGNTIYF
many	NA	TRBV5-1	TRBJ1-2	TGCGCCAGCAGCTTGGCCCCAGGGGTCCCCTCAAATGGCTACACCTTC	CASSLAPGVPSNGYTF
many	NA	TRBV5-1	TRBJ2-2	TGCGCCAGCAGCCTGCTACAGGGCACCGGGGAGCTGTTTTTT	CASSLLQGTGELFF
NA	TRBD2	TRBV7-2	TRBJ2-3	TGTGCCAGCAGCCCCGGACTAGCGGGGGGAACAGATACGCAGTATTTT	CASSPGLAGGTDTQYF
many	NA	TRBV10-3	TRBJ2-1	TGTGCCATCAGTGACCCCGGGCAATCACGAACGTTTGAGCAGTTCTTC	CAISDPGQSRTFEQFF
many	TRBD1	TRBV30	TRBJ1-2	TGTGCCTGGAGTCCCGGGACAGGGGGATCTGGCTACACCTTC	CAWSPGTGGSGYTF
NA	NA	TRBV2	TRBJ1-2	TGTGCCATCAGTTCAGAAACCAGACAGTCCAGGCTAAACTATGGCTACACCTTC	CAISSETRQSRLNYGYTF
many	NA	TRBV15	TRBJ1-5	TGTGCCACCAGCAGAATCTTCGGGCAGCCCCAGCATTTT	CATSRIFGQPQHF
many	NA	TRBV5-1	TRBJ2-1	TGCGCCAGCAGCTTCGTAGGAAGCTCCTACAATGAGCAGTTCTTC	CASSFVGSSYNEQFF
many	TRBD2	TRBV5-1	TRBJ2-5	TGCGCCAGCAGCTCTAGCGGGGCCCAAGAGACCCAGTACTTC	CASSSSGAQETQYF
many	NA	TRBV5-1	TRBJ1-1	TGCGCCAGCAGCTTGGCGGCAGGACCCACTGAAGCTTTCTTT	CASSLAAGPTEAFF
NA	NA	TRBV28	TRBJ2-7	TGTGCCAGCAGTTTGAAGGGGAGCTACGAGCAGTACTTC	CASSLKGSYEQYF